The TCR beta chain under discussion was sequenced for a study of blood T cells in healthy people across ages. Broader study findings: Aged donors had fewer naive CD4+ cells and lower diversity than long-lived donors.

Sample-barcoded 5' priming and a J-beta primer mix drove a second PCR of roughly 7 to 11 cycles. Each single sample gave us at least 2.5 million CDR3-containing paired-end reads. TCRdb independently ran MiXCR on the 5' RACE reads; one entry per CDR3 protein. The sample yields 750,000 to 1,000,000 distinct CDR3 sequences, under 35% seen once. Details on this clonotype: Antigen specificity is unknown. Possible read error: a much larger clone is one base away.

These sequences were also reported in another study, on T cells of mothers and their children. From that study: All extracted RNA went into cDNA synthesis, about 1.4 ug per 15 ul. Slightly, though not significantly, more overlap was seen in related than in unrelated mother-child pairs.

This TCR was sampled from a woman aged 35 to 49 in good health. Material for sequencing was blood.

The CDR3 loop reads CASSLVMRDSMDTQYF. The CDR3 DNA follows: TGTGCCAGCAGCTTGGTGATGCGGGACTCCATGGATACGCAGTATTTT. V gene TRBV5-4 combines with J gene TRBJ2-3; weak D call: TRBD2 (6 bases). This CDR3 contains 16 residues. V was trimmed by 0 bases and J by 6 bases, leaving 17 bases between them. The germline V gene has CDR1 SGHNT and CDR2 YYREEE (reference sequence).